One sample yielded the 16 T cell receptor beta chains listed below, sequenced in a study of CD8 T cells in Susac syndrome. The authors reverse transcribed 0.5 to 1 ug RNA with random hexamers. Each CDR3 protein gets one entry after TCRdb re-called the immunoSEQ multiplex PCR reads with MiXCR. The table has roughly 140,000 distinct CDR3 sequences, roughly 94% seen once. The sequencing sample was made of CD8+ T cells from PBMCs. These receptors were taken from a human donor in good health.

The chain has TRBV7-2 and TRBJ1-2, with 9 bases identical to TRBD1. This CDR3 is 15 amino acids long. CDR1 is SGHTA and CDR2 is FQGNSA in the germline V gene. Trimming took 5 bases from V and 3 from J; bases not matched to a gene: 7. CDR3 coding DNA: TGTGCCAGCAGCCCATCGGGACAGGGATACTATGGCTACACCTTC. Translated: CASSPSGQGYYGYTF.

The chain joins TRBV9 to TRBJ2-7, with 8 positions matching TRBD2. With 4 bases clipped from V and 4 bases from J, the junction kept 10 bases outside the gene matches. The germline gives CDR1 SGDLS, CDR2 YYNGEE. The CDR3 is 15 residues long. The CDR3 DNA is TGTGCCAGCAGCCCGGAAGCGGGAGAGTTGTACGAGCAGTACTTC. This codes for CASSPEAGELYEQYF.

This clonotype was detected only once. The CDR3 region is CASSVSPGQGSYNEQFF. CDR3 in DNA: TGTGCCAGCAGCGTATCCCCCGGACAGGGGAGCTACAATGAGCAGTTCTTC. V is TRBV9 and J is TRBJ2-1, with 9 positions matching TRBD1. The CDR3 is made up of 17 amino acids. Losses at the gene ends were 1 base for V and 3 bases for J; bases not matched to a gene: 8. Germline loops: CDR1 SGDLS, CDR2 YYNGEE.

The chain combines TRBV29-1 with TRBJ1-2, with D tentatively TRBD1 (5 bases). From germline, CDR1 is SQVTM and CDR2 ANQGSEA. The CDR3 loop spans 12 amino acids. V was trimmed by 5 bases and J by 7 bases, leaving 14 bases between them. CDR3 protein: CSVHDGGFGYTF. Here the CDR3 DNA reads TGCAGCGTTCACGATGGGGGTTTTGGCTACACCTTC.

The chain uses TRBV12-3 or TRBV12-4 and TRBJ1-1; perhaps TRBD1 as D (5 bases). CDR3 length: 12 residues. Between the trimmed V and J ends, which lost 10 bases and 2 bases, there was a span of 11 bases. The DNA for the CDR3 is TGTGCCACCGGGGGGGGAAACACTGAAGCTTTCTTT. Translating it yields CATGGGNTEAFF.

The V gene is TRBV7-9, the J gene TRBJ2-1; no clear D. The V gene's germline CDR1 is SEHNR and CDR2 FQNEAQ (reference sequence). CDR3 length: 14 residues. V shed 5 bases and J shed 8 bases, with 16 bases lying between them. The chain's CDR3 is CASSLRFVSDEQFF. Here the CDR3 DNA reads TGTGCCAGCAGCCTCCGTTTCGTCTCGGATGAGCAGTTCTTC.

The chain couples TRBV23-1 to TRBJ1-2, with TRBD1 identical over 7 bases. TRBV23-1 is sorted into the ORF group, with uncertain function. The CDR3 consists of 16 residues. J was trimmed by 0 bases and V by 7 bases; bases with no gene match: 11. CDR3 DNA: TGCGCCAGCATTCGGGGAGGGGGCCCCTCTAACTATGGCTACACCTTC. This sequence encodes CASIRGGGPSNYGYTF.

The chain carries TRBV29-1 and TRBJ2-1; D possibly corresponds to TRBD1 (5 bases). V was trimmed by 4 bases and J by 4 bases, leaving 11 bases between them. The CDR3 has 13 residues. Germline CDR1 SQVTM, CDR2 ANQGSEA. The DNA of the CDR3 is TGCAGCGTTGTAATGGGGCTTTACAATGAGCAGTTCTTC. It is translated as CSVVMGLYNEQFF.

The chain has TRBV6-5 and TRBJ1-5; TRBD1 is a possible D gene (6 bases). The germline gives CDR1 MNHEY, CDR2 SVGAGI. This CDR3 has 15 amino acids. Trimming stripped 5 bases from V and 1 base from J, with 12 bases between. Here the CDR3 reads CASSTQGRSNQPQHF. CDR3 DNA: TGTGCCAGCAGTACACAGGGTCGGAGCAATCAGCCCCAGCATTTT.

The chain recombines TRBV20-1 with TRBJ2-3, with D possibly TRBD1 on 6 matching bases. Trimming removed 6 bases from V and 2 bases from J, with 24 bases in between. Germline CDR1 reads DFQATT; CDR2 reads SNEGSKA (reference sequence). This CDR3 spans 17 amino acids. Here the CDR3 reads CSASPKDRAITTDTQYF. In DNA, the CDR3 is TGCAGTGCAAGCCCCAAGGACAGAGCAATTACCACAGATACGCAGTATTTT.

The chain recombines TRBV11-1 with TRBJ1-1, with D maybe TRBD1 (6 bases). The CDR3 extends over 13 amino acids. Per germline, CDR1 SGHAT and CDR2 FQDESV (reference sequence). V was cut by 8 bases and J by 7 bases, with 17 bases left in between. CDR3 DNA: TGTGCCAGCGGTCTGTTCGGGACACATGAAGCTTTCTTT. Its protein is CASGLFGTHEAFF.

The V and J genes are TRBV4-3 and TRBJ2-3; 8 nucleotides align to TRBD2. Germline-derived CDR1 and CDR2 are LGHNA and YSLEER. J gave up 5 bases and V 3 bases, and 7 bases lay outside the gene matches. The CDR3 runs to 15 residues. As DNA, the CDR3 is TGCGCCAGCAGCCAGATAGCGGGATCGAAAGATACGCAGTATTTT. Translating it yields CASSQIAGSKDTQYF.

The chain employs TRBV12-3 or TRBV12-4 and TRBJ2-1; 11 bases fit TRBD2. Trimming removed 5 bases from V and 1 base from J; junction bases left unmatched: 4. The length of the CDR3 is 16 residues. CDR3 DNA sequence: TGTGCCAGCAGTGGCGGACTAGCGGGTTCCTACAATGAGCAGTTCTTC. Its translation is CASSGGLAGSYNEQFF.

The chain employs TRBV15 and TRBJ1-5; D is uncertain. Trimming left V 0 bases short and J 0 bases short, with 3 bases between. The CDR3 extends over 14 amino acids. The germline gives CDR1 LNHNV, CDR2 YYDKDF (reference sequence). The CDR3 nucleotides are TGTGCCACCAGCAGAGAGGCTAGCAATCAGCCCCAGCATTTT. It translates to CATSREASNQPQHF.

The rearrangement uses TRBV12-3 or TRBV12-4 and TRBJ2-2; D perhaps matches TRBD2 (6 bases). This CDR3 spans 16 amino acids. V was pared by 6 bases and J by 1 base, with 15 bases between. CDR3 region: CASSPTGTENTGELFF. CDR3 DNA: TGTGCCAGCAGCCCCACCGGGACTGAGAACACCGGGGAGCTGTTTTTT.

The gene calls are TRBV27 and TRBJ2-1; D unresolved. Trimming stripped 4 bases from V and 9 bases from J, with 13 bases between. Germline CDR1 MNHEY, CDR2 SMNVEV (reference sequence). The CDR3 is 13 amino acids. CDR3 amino acids: CASSSDWNGEQFF. The CDR3 nucleotides read TGTGCCAGCAGTTCGGATTGGAACGGTGAGCAGTTCTTC.